The 30 T cell receptor beta chains below all came from one sample that was sequenced in a study of blood T cell repertoires in COVID-19. Here immunoSEQ multiplex PCR was the method, and the copy in TCRdb shows in-frame clones only, minus some. The repertoire consists of about 300,000 clones, with about 85% occurring once and the leading ten covering under 2%. Sequencing was performed on PBMCs or T cells enriched from blood (not recorded which). All receptors come from a woman in her thirties who had been exposed to COVID-19.

The rearrangement uses TRBV5-1 and TRBJ1-2, with 10 bases lining up with TRBD1. CDR1 is SGHRS and CDR2 is YFSETQ in the germline V gene. CDR3 length: 14 residues. V gave up 4 bases and J gave up 6 bases; unmatched junction bases: 6. CDR3 DNA: TGCGCCAGCAGCGACACCGGGACAGGGGATGGCTACACCTTC. It specifies CASSDTGTGDGYTF. The whole variable domain, remainder taken from reference TRBV5-1 and TRBJ1-2, is KAGVTQTPRYLIKTRGQQVTLSCSPISGHRSVSWYQQTPGQGLQFLFEYFSETQRNKGNFPGRFSGRQFSNSRSEMNVSTLELGDSALYLCASSDTGTGDGYTFGSGTRLTVV.

CDR3 bases: TGTGCCAGCAACCCGGCGGGAGGGCCTGGGAATGAGCAGTTCTTC. Translating gives CASNPAGGPGNEQFF. This rearrangement joins TRBV14 to TRBJ2-1; 9 nucleotides agree with TRBD2. The CDR3 has 15 residues. Germline lookup yields CDR1 SGHDN and CDR2 FVKESK. The ends lost 7 bases at V and 7 bases at J; junction bases unmatched: 11.

The chain links TRBV28 to TRBJ1-5; TRBD1 is a possible D gene (5 bases). The V end lost 8 bases, the J end lost 6 bases, and 17 bases lay between the germline ends. Germline CDR1 MDHEN, CDR2 SYDVKM. CDR3 length: 14 residues. The CDR3 bases are TGTGCCAGCTCCCGTAGGGGATCCGGTCAGCCCCAGCATTTT. Translation: CASSRRGSGQPQHF.

The CDR3 DNA follows: TGTGCCAGCGGTGCTAGGATAGGTGGGGGCTCAAATTCACCCCTCCACTTT. It codes for CASGARIGGGSNSPLHF. The rearrangement links TRBV6-1 to TRBJ1-6, with D maybe TRBD1 (6 bases). This CDR3 is 17 amino acids long. The V and J ends lost 8 bases and 7 bases respectively, with 24 bases between them. CDR1 and CDR2 from the germline V gene are MNHNS and SASEGT.

The chain recombines TRBV12-5 with TRBJ1-2, with 9 nucleotides matching TRBD1. The germline CDR1 and CDR2 sequences are LGHNT and FRNRAP. This CDR3 contains 16 residues. After removal of 1 base from V and 7 bases from J, the junction contained 10 bases not matched to a gene. In nucleotides, the CDR3 is TGTGCTAGTGGTTTGGCTTCCACAGGGGGCTCGGGTGGCTACACCTTC. This translates into CASGLASTGGSGGYTF.

The rearrangement uses TRBV6-5 and TRBJ2-5; D is possibly TRBD1 (7 bases). The CDR3 loop spans 13 amino acids. The germline V gene encodes CDR1 MNHEY and CDR2 SVGAGI. Trimming shortened V by 5 bases and J by 3 bases, and 10 bases separated the two germline ends. The CDR3 nucleotides read TGTGCCAGCAGTCGCAGGGGGGAAGAGACCCAGTACTTC. Protein: CASSRRGEETQYF.

The chain carries TRBV19 and TRBJ1-4; TRBD1 matches 9 bases. Unmatched junction bases numbered 11, after V lost 5 bases and J lost 7 bases. Germline CDR1 and CDR2: LNHDA and SQIVND (reference sequence). The CDR3 covers 16 residues. CDR3 nucleotides: TGTGCCAGTAGTGGACAGGGGCTCGGGGCCCCTGAAAAACTGTTTTTT. Translation: CASSGQGLGAPEKLFF.

The chain employs TRBV21-1 and TRBJ2-5; TRBD1 was called by the table and not checked on the DNA. TRBV21-1 is noted as a pseudogene. This CDR3 has 12 amino acids. In DNA, the CDR3 is TGTCCCCAAAGGGGTTCTGAGGAGACCCAGTACTTC. This gives the protein CPQRGSEETQYF.

This rearrangement joins TRBV5-4 to TRBJ1-6; TRBD1 agrees at 8 bases. This CDR3 is 16 amino acids long. Per the germline V gene, CDR1 is SGHNT and CDR2 is YYREEE (reference sequence). V lost 4 bases and J lost 5; bases outside the gene matches: 8. The CDR3 region has the DNA TGTGCCAGCAGCAACCCCCCGGGACAGGATAATTCACCCCTCCACTTT. Protein product: CASSNPPGQDNSPLHF. Variable domain in full (rest from reference TRBV5-4 and TRBJ1-6): ETGVTQSPTHLIKTRGQQVTLRCSSQSGHNTVSWYQQALGQGPQFIFQYYREEENGRGNFPPRFSGLQFPNYSSELNVNALELDDSALYLCASSNPPGQDNSPLHFGNGTRLTVT.

The genes are TRBV7-3 and TRBJ1-1; D is ambiguous. CDR1 is SGHTA, CDR2 FQGTGA, per germline. The CDR3 contains 15 residues. Trimming left V 5 bases short and J 3 bases short, with 16 bases between. The CDR3, as DNA: TGTGCCAGCAGCCCCAAAGGCGGTTCAGACACTGAAGCTTTCTTT. This sequence encodes CASSPKGGSDTEAFF.

CDR3 sequence: CASTVRGPGNTIYF. CDR3 DNA sequence: TGTGCCAGCACCGTTAGGGGGCCTGGAAACACCATATATTTT. The genes are TRBV13 and TRBJ1-3; 7 bases map to TRBD1. In germline, CDR1 is PRHDT, CDR2 FYEKMQ (reference sequence). The J segment lost 2 bases and the V segment lost 7 bases, leaving 5 bases of the junction unmatched. This CDR3 contains 14 residues.

The chain carries TRBV6-2 or TRBV6-3 and TRBJ2-1; TRBD1 is a possible D gene (6 bases). Trimming cost V 4 bases and J 2 bases, with 18 bases left between them. The V gene's germline CDR1 is MNHEY and CDR2 SVGEGT. The CDR3 consists of 17 residues. The CDR3: CASSSGQNTLPYNEQFF. CDR3 sequence (DNA): TGTGCCAGCAGTTCCGGACAGAACACCCTCCCCTACAATGAGCAGTTCTTC.

The CDR3 region has the DNA TGTGCCAGCAGCTCCCGACAGATCCAAGAGACCCAGTACTTC. Protein product: CASSSRQIQETQYF. This sequence joins TRBV5-4 and TRBJ2-5, with D possibly matching TRBD1 (5 bases). The CDR3 spans 14 residues. V lost 3 bases and J 1 base, leaving 10 bases between the germline ends. Looked up from germline, CDR1 is SGHNT and CDR2 is YYREEE (reference sequence).

This clone came up once. The chain has TRBV2 and TRBJ1-4, with D uncertain. This CDR3 contains 11 residues. Germline V gene lookup returns CDR1 SNHLY and CDR2 FYNNEI. V gave up 6 bases and J gave up 10 bases, with 9 bases separating them. The CDR3 sequence is CASSQEAKLFF. CDR3 coding DNA: TGTGCCAGCAGCCAGGAGGCAAAACTGTTTTTT.

V and J are TRBV18 and TRBJ2-3; tentatively, D is TRBD1 (5 bases). The CDR3 totals 15 residues. V dropped 5 bases and J dropped 4 bases, with 16 bases sitting between them. Germline CDR1 KGHSH, CDR2 LQKENI. DNA for the CDR3: TGTGCCAGCTCAGGCATCTTGACAGACCCAGATACGCAGTATTTT. Its translation: CASSGILTDPDTQYF.

J is TRBJ1-2 and V is TRBV18; D might be TRBD1 (6 bases). Trimming cost V 3 bases and J 4 bases, with 15 bases left between them. The CDR3 runs to 15 residues. Germline lookup yields CDR1 KGHSH and CDR2 LQKENI. The CDR3 region is CASSPPNRDFYGYTF. CDR3 DNA: TGTGCCAGCTCACCTCCGAACAGGGATTTCTATGGCTACACCTTC.

This clone appeared a single time. This chain joins TRBV30 and TRBJ1-2, with D possibly TRBD1 on 6 matching bases. This CDR3 has 16 residues. Germline lookup yields CDR1 GTSNPN and CDR2 SVGIG (reference sequence). V dropped 2 bases and J dropped 4 bases, with 20 bases sitting between them. The CDR3, as DNA: TGTGCCTGGAGTAACACGGGACAACAGGGCGGCTATGGCTACACCTTC. This translates into CAWSNTGQQGGYGYTF.

V usage is TRBV12-3 or TRBV12-4 and J usage is TRBJ1-1, with no clear D. Trimming removed 6 bases at V and 5 bases at J, with 13 bases between. The CDR3 spans 13 residues. The CDR3 DNA follows: TGTGCCAGCAGGCCGGAGGTATGGACTGAAGCTTTCTTT. Translating gives CASRPEVWTEAFF.

This clone was recorded only once. This chain links TRBV27 with TRBJ1-6; 7 nucleotides align to TRBD1. The CDR3 covers 17 residues. The germline V gene encodes CDR1 MNHEY and CDR2 SMNVEV (reference sequence). Trimming removed 2 bases from V and 10 bases from J; junction bases left unmatched: 14. In DNA, the CDR3 is TGTGCCAGCAGTTTAGGGGTGGGACAGAGGAAAGGGTCACCCCTCCACTTT. Residues: CASSLGVGQRKGSPLHF.

The CDR3 region is CASRHYRGSSDEQFF. The CDR3 nucleotides read TGTGCCAGCAGACATTACAGGGGGAGTAGCGATGAGCAGTTCTTC. The chain employs TRBV11-2 and TRBJ2-1; 8 bases fit TRBD1. The CDR3 is 15 amino acids. Germline CDR1 SGHAT, CDR2 FQNNGV. V was pared by 6 bases and J by 8 bases, with 12 bases of the junction left unmatched.

The chain couples TRBV19 to TRBJ1-1, with D maybe TRBD1 (5 bases). The V gene lost 6 bases and the J gene lost 5 bases, with 16 bases spanning the gap. Germline values: CDR1 LNHDA, CDR2 SQIVND (reference sequence). The CDR3 extends over 14 amino acids. DNA of the CDR3: TGTGCCAGTAGAGGGGTGCGGGGTGTGACTGAAGCTTTCTTT. It codes for CASRGVRGVTEAFF.

Turning to this clone: Its ends do not fully match the called genes, so a read error is possible. The chain uses TRBV13 and TRBJ1-1; D gene ambiguous. CDR3 size: 15 residues. The germline V gene has CDR1 PRHDT and CDR2 FYEKMQ (reference sequence). CDR3 residues: CASSFQVGVNTEAFF. The CDR3 bases are TGTGCCAGCAGCTTTCAGGTCGGGGTGAATACTGAAGCTTTCTTT.

The chain has TRBV2 and TRBJ1-2; 7 bases are shared with TRBD1. The CDR3 length is 14 residues. Trimming removed 6 bases from V and 6 bases from J; junction bases left unmatched: 10. CDR1 and CDR2 (germline): SNHLY, FYNNEI. The CDR3 here is CASRDTGVFHGYTF. Written as DNA, the CDR3 is TGTGCCAGCAGGGATACAGGGGTTTTTCATGGCTACACCTTC.

V usage is TRBV5-1 and J usage is TRBJ1-2; TRBD1 matches 9 bases. This CDR3 region has 14 residues. Losses at the gene ends were 4 bases for V and 3 bases for J; bases not matched to a gene: 4. From germline, CDR1 is SGHRS and CDR2 YFSETQ. The CDR3 DNA reads TGCGCCAGCAGCCTTGGACAGGGGTACTATGGCTACACCTTC. It codes for CASSLGQGYYGYTF.

The CDR3 DNA sequence: TGTGCCAGCAGTCCCGCAGGCGGGGTTATCTCCTACGAGCAGTACTTC. Amino acids: CASSPAGGVISYEQYF. This chain links TRBV28 with TRBJ2-7; D is possibly TRBD2 (6 bases). V was clipped by 5 bases and J by 0 bases, with 17 bases between them. Germline V gene sequence: CDR1 MDHEN, CDR2 SYDVKM. The CDR3 extends over 16 amino acids.

V and J are TRBV19 and TRBJ1-1; TRBD1 aligns across 7 bases. This CDR3 spans 15 amino acids. CDR1 and CDR2 from the germline V gene are LNHDA and SQIVND (reference sequence). V trimming: 3 bases; J trimming: 5 bases; junction bases outside the gene matches: 9. The CDR3 sequence is CASSIEDRAETEAFF. The CDR3 bases are TGTGCCAGTAGTATTGAAGACAGGGCTGAGACTGAAGCTTTCTTT.

This clone appeared a few times. Here the CDR3 reads CASSQVRNEQFF. CDR3 bases: TGTGCCAGCAGCCAAGTACGGAATGAGCAGTTCTTC. The chain has TRBV14 and TRBJ2-1; no firm D call. V was pared by 1 base and J by 7 bases, with 5 bases between. In germline, CDR1 is SGHDN, CDR2 FVKESK. The CDR3 is 12 amino acids.

The V gene is TRBV7-3, the J gene TRBJ2-2; TRBD2 agrees at 8 bases. The CDR3 runs to 17 residues. V dropped 5 bases and J dropped 5; count of bases not matched to a gene: 13. CDR1 is SGHTA, CDR2 FQGTGA, per germline. The CDR3 nucleotides are TGTGCCAGCAGCCCCTCCTCATCGGGACTAGGGACCGGGGAGCTGTTTTTT. Translating it yields CASSPSSSGLGTGELFF.

The V call is TRBV12-5, the J call TRBJ2-1; 8 nucleotides line up with TRBD1. Germline V gene sequence: CDR1 LGHNT, CDR2 FRNRAP. The CDR3 is 14 amino acids. After removal of 6 bases from V and 8 bases from J, the junction contained 9 bases not matched to a gene. The CDR3 DNA reads as TGTGCTAGTGGCCCTGGACAGGGTTTGGATGAGCAGTTCTTC. Its translation: CASGPGQGLDEQFF.

The V gene is TRBV19, the J gene TRBJ1-1, with D possibly TRBD1 on 6 matching bases. The CDR3 spans 13 residues. Germline CDR1 reads LNHDA; CDR2 reads SQIVND (reference sequence). Deletions cut 6 bases from V and 1 base from J, with 9 bases between. The CDR3 DNA reads TGTGCCAGTAGGGGACAATGGAACACTGAAGCTTTCTTT. Translating gives CASRGQWNTEAFF.